This is a list of T cell receptor beta chains from one sample in a study of cytomegalovirus exposure and HLA in healthy donors. The repertoire was sequenced with immunoSEQ multiplex PCR; TCRdb's copy has only in-frame clones and lacks some. Of roughly 87,000 clones in the sample, 70% to 80% are singletons; the top ten hold roughly 14%. The sequenced material came from PBMCs. These receptors were taken from a woman in her 40s in good health and CMV-seropositive. Both conserved end residues are part of each CDR3. The D gene is left open where the match is weak. Rows give clone size only sometimes, using once, few, many, or a class for an expanded clone.

v_gene,d_gene,j_gene,abundance,CDR3nt,CDR3aa
TRBV7-3,.,TRBJ2-1,.,TGTGCCAGCAGCTTAACCGGGGGTAACAATGAGCAGTTCTTC,CASSLTGGNNEQFF
TRBV7-9,.,TRBJ2-1,.,TGTTCCAGCAGCGTAACAACGAATGAGCAGTTCTTC,CSSSVTTNEQFF
TRBV28,.,TRBJ2-1,.,TGTGCCAGCAGTTACCCAGGTGAGCAGTTCTTC,CASSYPGEQFF
TRBV28,.,TRBJ2-7,.,TGTGCCAGCAGGGACTCTAACGGCGAGCAGTACTTC,CASRDSNGEQYF
TRBV29-1,.,TRBJ2-1,.,TGCAGCGTTTGGACAGATAACAATGAGCAGTTCTTC,CSVWTDNNEQFF
TRBV27,TRBD1,TRBJ1-6,.,TGTGCCAGCAGCACAGGGGGGCGGGCACCCCTCCACTTT,CASSTGGRAPLHF
TRBV9,.,TRBJ2-7,.,TGTGCCAGCAGCCCCCCGGGATACCCCTACGAGCAGTACTTC,CASSPPGYPYEQYF
TRBV15,TRBD1,TRBJ1-5,few,TGTGCCACCAGCACCGGACAGGGAGCAGGTCAGCCCCAGCATTTT,CATSTGQGAGQPQHF
TRBV18,TRBD2,TRBJ2-1,.,TGTGCCAGCTCAGCCGGGACTAGCGGCTACAATGAGCAGTTCTTC,CASSAGTSGYNEQFF
TRBV7-6,.,TRBJ2-1,.,TGTGCCAGCAGCTTAGAGGGTAGGGGATACAATGAGCAGTTCTTC,CASSLEGRGYNEQFF
TRBV29-1,.,TRBJ1-4,.,TGCAGCGGACGGACATTTAATGAAAAACTGTTTTTT,CSGRTFNEKLFF
TRBV18,.,TRBJ1-1,.,TGTGCCAGCTCACTGTCGGGAAGGGAAGCTGAAGCTTTCTTT,CASSLSGREAEAFF
TRBV19,.,TRBJ2-2,few,TGTGCCAGTACCCCCTCGTCCGGGGAGCTGTTTTTT,CASTPSSGELFF
TRBV28,.,TRBJ2-3,.,TGTGCCAGCAGTTTAGGGGGCCTAACCACAGATACGCAGTATTTT,CASSLGGLTTDTQYF
TRBV5-1,TRBD1,TRBJ2-2,.,TGCGCCAGCAGCCCGCCCGGGACAGAGAACACCGGGGAGCTGTTTTTT,CASSPPGTENTGELFF
TRBV28,TRBD2,TRBJ2-3,.,TGTGCCAGCAGCTCCCTCAGCGGGAGGGGCACAGATACGCAGTATTTT,CASSSLSGRGTDTQYF
TRBV7-9,.,TRBJ2-2,.,TGTGCCAGCAGCTTAGGGAGCGGGGAGCTGTTTTTT,CASSLGSGELFF
TRBV13,.,TRBJ1-2,.,TGTGCCAGCAGCTTACGGGGGGTCTCTGGCTACACCTTC,CASSLRGVSGYTF
TRBV11-2,TRBD1,TRBJ1-2,.,TGTGCCAGCAGCCTCCCCTCCGGGACAGCTAACTATGGCTACACCTTC,CASSLPSGTANYGYTF
TRBV9,TRBD1,TRBJ1-4,.,TGTGCCAGCAGCGGGGGACAGGGTGTCGAAAAACTGTTTTTT,CASSGGQGVEKLFF
TRBV7-7,TRBD2,TRBJ2-1,.,TGTGCTAGCAGCTTAAAAGCGGGGAATGAGCAGTTCTTC,CASSLKAGNEQFF
TRBV19,.,TRBJ1-5,few,TGTGCCAGTATCCCGTCGGTGGGGACTGATCGAGGGCTTAGCAATCAGCCCCAGCATTTT,CASIPSVGTDRGLSNQPQHF
TRBV4-2,.,TRBJ2-2,.,TGTGCCAGCAGCCAAGAACTATACACCGGGGAGCTGTTTTTT,CASSQELYTGELFF
TRBV19,TRBD2,TRBJ2-5,once,TGTGCCAGTAGTATATGGGGCGGGGGATTGGTACAAGAGACCCAGTACTTC,CASSIWGGGLVQETQYF
TRBV6-1,TRBD1,TRBJ2-7,once,TGTGCCAGCGGAAAAAGGATGACAGGGGGCATCGAGCAGTACTTC,CASGKRMTGGIEQYF
TRBV6-5,TRBD2,TRBJ2-4,.,TGTGCCAGCGGGTCGCGCGGGAGACACATTCAGTACTTC,CASGSRGRHIQYF
TRBV7-2,TRBD2,TRBJ2-1,.,TGTGCCAGCAGCTCAGGGACTAGCTATCCAGCCCTAGTCAATGAGCAGTTCTTC,CASSSGTSYPALVNEQFF
TRBV6-1,.,TRBJ2-2,.,TGTGCCAGCAGTCCCCTCTTGGGGGAGCTGTTTTTT,CASSPLLGELFF
TRBV9,.,TRBJ1-1,.,TGTGCCAGCAGCCCGTCAACAGTGAACACTGAAGCTTTCTTT,CASSPSTVNTEAFF
TRBV4-3,TRBD2,TRBJ2-1,.,TGCGCCAGCAGCCAAGAAGCGGGAATGGGCCCTAGCTCCTACAATGAGCAGTTCTTC,CASSQEAGMGPSSYNEQFF
TRBV30,.,TRBJ2-3,.,TGTGCCTGGAGTGTTATCCAGAGAGGCCGGGAGCCCACAGATACGCAGTATTTT,CAWSVIQRGREPTDTQYF
TRBV4-3,TRBD2,TRBJ2-1,.,TGCGCCAGCAGCCAAGGGATTTACGGTCCGGGACTAGCGGGAGTTGCAACAGGTGAGCAGTTCTTC,CASSQGIYGPGLAGVATGEQFF
TRBV6-1,TRBD1,TRBJ1-5,few,TGTGCCAGCAATCCGGACAGGGCGAGCAATCAGCCCCAGCATTTT,CASNPDRASNQPQHF
TRBV7-9,TRBD1,TRBJ1-1,.,TGTGCCAGCAGCTTACCCCCGGGACAGGGGGCTCTGGACACTGAAGCTTTCTTT,CASSLPPGQGALDTEAFF
TRBV15,TRBD1,TRBJ2-1,.,TGTGCCACCAGCACTACAGGGGTGGGTGAGCAGTTCTTC,CATSTTGVGEQFF
TRBV4-1,.,TRBJ2-2,.,TGCGCCAGCAGCCAAGTGAACGGGCCCGGGGCCGGGGAGCTGTTTTTT,CASSQVNGPGAGELFF
TRBV30,TRBD1,TRBJ2-1,.,TGTGCCTGGAGTGCGACAGGGGGCTTTTACAATGAGCAGTTCTTC,CAWSATGGFYNEQFF
TRBV7-2,.,TRBJ2-1,.,TGTGCCAGCAGGGGGCTAGTTACGAATGAGCAGTTCTTC,CASRGLVTNEQFF
TRBV20-1,.,TRBJ2-6,.,TGCAGTGTCGGTGGGGCCAACGTCCTGACTTTC,CSVGGANVLTF
TRBV5-1,.,TRBJ1-4,.,TGCGCCAGCAGCTTGGTACCCTCTGGAGAAACTAATGAAAAACTGTTTTTT,CASSLVPSGETNEKLFF
TRBV7-9,TRBD1,TRBJ2-2,.,TGTGCCAGCAGCTCCGACCGGGACAGAGTAAAGAGGTCCGGGGAGCTGTTTTTT,CASSSDRDRVKRSGELFF
TRBV5-4,TRBD1,TRBJ1-5,.,TGTGCCAGCAACCTGGACAGGGTCGTGAGCAATCAGCCCCAGCATTTT,CASNLDRVVSNQPQHF
TRBV19,.,TRBJ2-1,.,TGTGCCAGTAGTTCTCGCGGGATCGGGCCTAACAATGAGCAGTTCTTC,CASSSRGIGPNNEQFF
TRBV7-8,.,TRBJ2-3,.,TGTGCCAGCAGCTTAATTCCGCGGAGTCCGGCAGATACGCAGTATTTT,CASSLIPRSPADTQYF
TRBV28,.,TRBJ1-1,.,TGTGCCAGCAGTTTAGCCCTCGGGGGGGCCACTGAAGCTTTCTTT,CASSLALGGATEAFF
TRBV7-2,TRBD1,TRBJ1-5,.,TGTGCCAGCAGCTCCTGGACAGGGTCTAGTCAGCCCCAGCATTTT,CASSSWTGSSQPQHF
TRBV5-1,.,TRBJ1-3,.,TGCGCCAGCAGCCCGGAGGCTGGAAACACCATATATTTT,CASSPEAGNTIYF
TRBV19,TRBD2,TRBJ2-2,.,TGTGCCAGTAGTATATTGGGGGGGACGAACACCGGGGAGCTGTTTTTT,CASSILGGTNTGELFF
TRBV6-1,.,TRBJ2-1,.,TGTGCCAGCACCAGGCGGGACAGTGACAATGAGCAGTTCTTC,CASTRRDSDNEQFF